This TCR beta chain was found in a study of blood T cell repertoires in COVID-19 (TCRdb year 2020). Turning to the overall study: Samples from collaborators originated in the United States, Italy and Spain and spanned both the acute and convalescent phases of COVID-19. The material from the prospective study consisted of cDNA or gDNA derived from T cells, B-cell-depleted T cells, or PBMCs. Deeply sampled blood TCRbeta repertoires from subjects exposed to, actively infected with, or recovered from COVID-19 were included in the dataset. A freely available public database, intended as a resource for researchers studying the immune response to SARS-CoV-2, is where the repertoires were released. Samples came from the ongoing ImmuneRACE study (first 160 participants) plus 1,254 subjects from 6 global collaborators. Sample metadata almost always included a de-identified subject ID, COVID-19 status, age in years and sex. Where available, HLA class I and class II types were taken from metadata supplied by the sample provider and were not determined by assay-based typing. What the authors observed across the whole study: Clinical and demographic metadata were provided uncurated, with the amount varying by source and participant.

Samples from volunteer blood donors who had recovered from COVID-19 were contributed by a second Seattle source. Collaborating institutions collected whole blood in K2EDTA tubes following their own protocols. For TCRbeta analysis, collaborator samples were shipped as frozen whole blood, as isolated PBMCs, or as DNA extracted from either sample type. TCRbeta CDR3 regions were amplified from genomic DNA using the immunoSEQ Assay, a bias-controlled multiplex PCR. In the source study's methods: The number of nucleated cells in each sample was estimated from the amplification of reference gene primers within the assay. To quantify the absolute abundance of each unique TCRbeta CDR3 rearrangement, sequence reads were collapsed and filtered. For each sample, productive Simpson clonality was calculated as the square root of Simpson's diversity index over productive rearrangements. TCRdb re-hosts the immuneACCESS table, in-frame sequences only. Its copies lack some clones; in the studies checked, an unresolved V gene accounts for under half of them, and the cause for the rest is not known. The V and J calls and clone size come from that table; D and trimming were worked out from the DNA. The sample table shows 200,000 to 300,000 clones, and approximately 82% are seen once. In total, the top ten clones hold around 2.4% of the sample.

With regard to this clone: Its antigen remains unidentified. One base away there is no much larger clone; base qualities are not given.

CDR3 length: 13 amino acids, cysteine to phenylalanine. Only the CDR3 DNA stays, 39 bases, in frame from base 1. CDR1 and CDR2, per the germline V gene, are SNHLY and FYNNEI. Trimming removed 4 bases from V and 1 base from J, leaving 7 bases between the germline ends. The material sequenced was peripheral blood. The chain joins TRBV2 to TRBJ1-1; the D gene remains uncertain. This TCR was recovered from a middle-aged man who had recovered from COVID-19. The nucleotides read TGTGCCAGCAGTGCCTCCCCGAACACTGAAGCTTTCTTT. Protein translation: CASSASPNTEAFF.